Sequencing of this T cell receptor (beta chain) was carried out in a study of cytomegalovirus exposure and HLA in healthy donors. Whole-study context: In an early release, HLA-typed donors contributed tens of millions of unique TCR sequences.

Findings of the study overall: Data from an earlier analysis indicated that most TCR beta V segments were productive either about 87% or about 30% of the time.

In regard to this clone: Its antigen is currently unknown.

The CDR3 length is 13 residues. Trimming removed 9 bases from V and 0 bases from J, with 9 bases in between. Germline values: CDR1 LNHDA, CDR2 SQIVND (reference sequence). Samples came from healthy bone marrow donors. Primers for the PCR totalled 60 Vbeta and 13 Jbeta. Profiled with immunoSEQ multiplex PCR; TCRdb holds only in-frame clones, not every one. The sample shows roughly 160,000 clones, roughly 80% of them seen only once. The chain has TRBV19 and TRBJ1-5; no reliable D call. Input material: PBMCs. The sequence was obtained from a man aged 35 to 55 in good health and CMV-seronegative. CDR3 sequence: CASGSYSNQPQHF. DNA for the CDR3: TGTGCCAGCGGGAGCTATAGCAATCAGCCCCAGCATTTT.